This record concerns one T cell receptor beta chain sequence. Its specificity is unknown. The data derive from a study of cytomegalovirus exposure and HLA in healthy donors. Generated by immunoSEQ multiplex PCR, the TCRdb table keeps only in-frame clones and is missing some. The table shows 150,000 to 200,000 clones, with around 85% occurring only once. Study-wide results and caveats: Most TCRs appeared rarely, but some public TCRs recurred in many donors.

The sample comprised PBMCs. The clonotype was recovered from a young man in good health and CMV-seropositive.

The CDR3 DNA reads as TGTGCCAGCAGCCAAATACAGGACTCTGGAAACACCATATATTTT. Its protein product is CASSQIQDSGNTIYF. The chain links TRBV4-2 to TRBJ1-3, with D perhaps TRBD1 (5 bases). There are 15 residues in the CDR3. Per germline, CDR1 LGHNA and CDR2 YNFKEQ. V was cut by 2 bases and J by 0 bases, with 8 bases left in between.